Below, 16 T cell receptor beta chains from the same sample are listed, as sequenced in a study of CD8 T cells in ankylosing spondylitis. TCRdb called the 5' RACE reads again in MiXCR, with one record for every CDR3 protein. The data contain hundreds of thousands of distinct CDR3 sequences, around 21% of them singletons. Sequencing was carried out using blood, either unsorted or a sorted T cell fraction (not recorded which). The receptor source for this set is a female donor with ankylosing spondylitis or in good health (not recorded which).

The J gene is TRBJ2-1, the V gene TRBV5-6; D is undetermined. Germline CDR1 and CDR2: SGHDT and YYEEEE. This CDR3 contains 13 residues. Trimming took 0 bases from V and 4 from J, leaving 5 bases between them. CDR3 loop: CASSLVRYNEQFF. The DNA for the CDR3 is TGTGCCAGCAGCTTGGTCAGATACAATGAGCAGTTCTTC.

The gene calls are TRBV9 and TRBJ2-7; 7 bases fit TRBD2. Germline V gives CDR1 SGDLS, CDR2 YYNGEE. Trimming took 5 bases from V and 4 from J; bases not matched to a gene: 9. This CDR3 has 14 residues. The CDR3 sequence is CASSSAGGGYEQYF. DNA for the CDR3: TGTGCCAGCAGTTCGGCGGGCGGGGGTTACGAGCAGTACTTC. Combining the CDR3 with reference TRBV9 and TRBJ2-7 gives the whole variable domain DSGVTQTPKHLITATGQRVTLRCSPRSGDLSVYWYQQSLDQGLQFLIQYYNGEERAKGNILERFSAQQFPDLHSELNLSSLELGDSALYFCASSSAGGGYEQYFGPGTRLTVT.

The chain is built from TRBV4-2 and TRBJ2-7, with D unresolved. There are 18 residues in the CDR3. The ends were cut back, 1 base at V and 3 bases at J, with 22 bases in the middle. CDR1 is LGHNA and CDR2 is YNFKEQ in the germline V gene. CDR3 amino acids: CASSQVSLIGHIGYEQYF. The CDR3 DNA follows: TGTGCCAGCAGCCAAGTCAGCCTCATTGGCCATATCGGCTACGAGCAGTACTTC.

This chain links TRBV18 with TRBJ2-3; D ambiguous. Germline-derived CDR1 and CDR2 are KGHSH and LQKENI. The CDR3 covers 14 residues. V dropped 2 bases and J dropped 0 bases, with 6 bases sitting between them. DNA for the CDR3: TGTGCCAGCTCACCAACCACTAGCACAGATACGCAGTATTTT. This sequence encodes CASSPTTSTDTQYF.

This rearrangement joins TRBV10-1 to TRBJ2-7; D is unclear. The V gene's germline CDR1 is WNHNN and CDR2 SYGVQD (reference sequence). V was shortened by 7 bases and J by 2 bases, with 9 bases between the two germline ends. The CDR3 covers 12 residues. Here the CDR3 reads CASIWRTYEQYF. The CDR3 DNA reads TGCGCCAGCATCTGGCGGACCTACGAGCAGTACTTC.

The rearrangement uses TRBV15 and TRBJ2-5, with 14 bases aligning to TRBD2. CDR3 length: 16 residues. Germline V gives CDR1 LNHNV, CDR2 YYDKDF (reference sequence). With 4 bases clipped from V and 4 bases from J, the junction kept 5 bases outside the gene matches. In DNA, the CDR3 is TGTGCCACCAGCAACCCGGGACTAGCGGGAGTAGAGACCCAGTACTTC. Its translation is CATSNPGLAGVETQYF.

The rearrangement joins TRBV7-2 to TRBJ2-7, with a weak D call TRBD2 (6 bases). The germline V gene has CDR1 SGHTA and CDR2 FQGNSA. This CDR3 comprises 13 residues. Trimming took 5 bases from V and 6 from J, leaving 14 bases between them. Here the CDR3 reads CASSPNGGVEQYF. In nucleotides, the CDR3 is TGTGCCAGCAGCCCAAACGGGGGAGTCGAGCAGTACTTC.

The chain uses TRBV15 and TRBJ1-6, with D perhaps matching TRBD1 (5 bases). Germline V gene sequence: CDR1 LNHNV, CDR2 YYDKDF (reference sequence). Trimming left V 0 bases short and J 5 bases short, with 11 bases between. CDR3 length equals 16 residues. The DNA for the CDR3 is TGTGCCACCAGCAGAGATCCAGGGCTAAATAATTCACCCCTCCACTTT. Translated, it gives CATSRDPGLNNSPLHF.

The sample holds many counts of this clonotype. The V call is TRBV20-1, the J call TRBJ2-1, with D perhaps TRBD2 (6 bases). The V end was cut by 5 bases, the J end by 3 bases, with 20 bases between. Looked up from germline, CDR1 is DFQATT and CDR2 is SNEGSKA (reference sequence). The CDR3 is made up of 16 amino acids. The CDR3 protein is CSADGGSGTGYNEQFF. The CDR3 bases are TGCAGTGCTGATGGAGGGAGTGGAACTGGCTACAATGAGCAGTTCTTC.

The DNA for the CDR3 is TGCAGTGCTTGCCGGGACAGCCAAGAGACCCAGTACTTC. Its protein product is CSACRDSQETQYF. This chain links TRBV20-1 with TRBJ2-5, with 7 bases that match TRBD1. Germline CDR1 reads DFQATT; CDR2 reads SNEGSKA (reference sequence). This CDR3 is built from 13 residues. Germline trimming cut 5 bases from V and 1 base from J; bases unmatched to any gene: 4.

This clonotype appeared a few times. The rearrangement joins TRBV10-3 to TRBJ1-5; D remains unclear. Germline CDR1 reads ENHRY; CDR2 reads SYGVKD. Trimming pared 3 bases from V and 0 bases from J, leaving 6 bases between. This CDR3 spans 14 amino acids. As DNA, the CDR3 is TGTGCCATCAGTGATGGTTATAGCAATCAGCCCCAGCATTTT. It specifies CAISDGYSNQPQHF.

This clonotype was found a few times. The J gene is TRBJ1-4, the V gene TRBV7-6, with TRBD1 matching over 9 bases. From germline, CDR1 is SGHVS and CDR2 FNYEAQ. The V and J ends lost 5 bases and 4 bases, in that order; junction bases with no gene match: 2. This CDR3 is 14 amino acids long. The CDR3 DNA follows: TGTGCCAGCAGCGGGACAGGGTTTAATGAAAAACTGTTTTTT. Translating gives CASSGTGFNEKLFF.

This clonotype was seen ten or more times. The CDR3 spells CSVERGAYNEQFF. CDR3 nucleotides: TGCAGCGTTGAAAGGGGCGCTTACAATGAGCAGTTCTTC. V usage is TRBV29-1 and J usage is TRBJ2-1, with D maybe TRBD1 (5 bases). V was pared by 2 bases and J by 4 bases, with 9 bases between. Germline CDR1 reads SQVTM; CDR2 reads ANQGSEA. The CDR3 spans 13 residues.

CDR3 in amino acids: CASSSGSGANVLTF. The CDR3 DNA reads TGCGCCAGCAGCTCTGGGTCTGGGGCCAACGTCCTGACTTTC. This chain uses TRBV5-1 with TRBJ2-6; D unclear. Per the germline V gene, CDR1 is SGHRS and CDR2 is YFSETQ. The CDR3 is made up of 14 amino acids. V was clipped by 3 bases and J by 1 base, with 5 bases between them.

This clonotype has a handful of counts. CDR3 DNA sequence: TGTGCCAGCAGCTTGGGGAGACTAGAGCGGGTCGGTGAGCAGTTCTTC. Protein sequence: CASSLGRLERVGEQFF. This chain links TRBV11-2 with TRBJ2-1; D perhaps matches TRBD2 (6 bases). There are 16 residues in the CDR3. Trimming left V 3 bases short and J 9 bases short, with 21 bases between. From germline, CDR1 is SGHAT and CDR2 FQNNGV.

The rearrangement uses TRBV6-1 and TRBJ2-4; the match to TRBD1 covers 8 bases. The CDR3 extends over 17 amino acids. J gave up 1 base and V 5 bases, and 10 bases lay outside the gene matches. Germline V gene sequence: CDR1 MNHNS, CDR2 SASEGT. The chain's CDR3 is CASSLRTGSVAKNIQYF. As DNA, the CDR3 is TGTGCCAGCAGTCTCCGGACAGGGAGTGTGGCCAAAAACATTCAGTACTTC.